This T cell receptor (beta chain) was sequenced in a study of T cell responses to AZD1222 COVID-19 vaccine. On this clone: Antigen: not known.

V lost 5 bases, J lost 6 bases, and 11 bases stayed unmatched. CDR3 length: 16 residues. Germline lookup yields CDR1 SGHTA and CDR2 FQGNSA. Data came from immunoSEQ multiplex PCR; TCRdb stores just in-frame clones and leaves some out. Of around 130,000 clones listed, 80% to 90% are singletons. The study, taken as a whole, reports: It was only a handful of AZD1222 recipients who were seropositive at baseline. No day 14 peak samples; only post-peak repertoires were characterized.

Material: peripheral blood, obtained on day 0 of AZD1222 vaccination. This chain connects TRBV7-2 to TRBJ2-7; 12 nucleotides line up with TRBD1. The sequence was obtained from an adult in good health. CDR3 loop: CASSQGTGGISGEQYF. The CDR3 region has the DNA TGTGCCAGCAGCCAGGGGACAGGGGGCATCTCGGGCGAGCAGTACTTC.